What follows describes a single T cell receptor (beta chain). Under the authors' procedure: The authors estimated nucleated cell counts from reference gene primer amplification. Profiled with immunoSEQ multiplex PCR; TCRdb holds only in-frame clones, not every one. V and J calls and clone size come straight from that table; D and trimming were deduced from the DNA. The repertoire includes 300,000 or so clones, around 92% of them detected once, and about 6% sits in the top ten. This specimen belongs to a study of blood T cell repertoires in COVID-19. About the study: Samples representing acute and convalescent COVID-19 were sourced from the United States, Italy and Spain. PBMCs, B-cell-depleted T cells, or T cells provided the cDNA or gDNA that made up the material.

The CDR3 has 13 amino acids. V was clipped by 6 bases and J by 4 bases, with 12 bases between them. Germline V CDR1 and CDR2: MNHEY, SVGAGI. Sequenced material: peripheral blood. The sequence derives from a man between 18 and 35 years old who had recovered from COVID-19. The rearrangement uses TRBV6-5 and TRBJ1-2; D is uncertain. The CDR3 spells CASSHGVSYGYTF. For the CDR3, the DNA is TGTGCCAGCAGCCACGGGGTTAGCTATGGCTACACCTTC.